This section outlines one TCR beta chain sequence together with its context. The target antigen is unknown. Use of 60 Vbeta and 13 Jbeta primers characterized the PCR. Method: immunoSEQ multiplex PCR; TCRdb's copy keeps in-frame clones and lacks some. The table has 150,000 to 200,000 clones, 80% seen once. CDR1 and CDR2 from the germline V gene are MDHEN and SYDVKM. CDR3 length equals 15 residues. Trimming took off 4 bases at V and 2 bases at J, with 14 bases between the two ends. The data stem from a study of cytomegalovirus exposure and HLA in healthy donors. Study-wide results and caveats: For most TCR sequences rarity was the rule, although some public TCRs occurred in many donors. A link between a missense DCLRE1C variant and TCR beta V- and J-gene trimming emerged from a later analysis.

The sequenced sample was PBMCs. The clonotype comes from a woman aged 45-60 years in good health and CMV-seropositive. The chain joins TRBV28 to TRBJ1-1, with a weak D call TRBD1 (6 bases). CDR3: CASSSPGTRNTEAFF. CDR3 bases: TGTGCCAGCAGTTCCCCAGGGACAAGAAACACTGAAGCTTTCTTT.